This T cell receptor beta chain stems from a study of cytomegalovirus exposure and HLA in healthy donors. Regarding the study as a whole: A later examination showed that TCR association rates differed by HLA locus, with DRB1 most and HLA-C fewest. It was about 180 TCR beta chains that were listed as cytomegalovirus-associated.

The PCR employed 60 Vbeta primers together with 13 Jbeta primers. The assay was immunoSEQ multiplex PCR, and TCRdb's table has in-frame clones only and misses some. The sample yields 110,000 to 150,000 clones, around four fifths seen once. This CDR3 spans 17 amino acids. CDR1 is SGDLS, CDR2 YYNGEE, per germline. Unmatched junction bases numbered 9, after V lost 4 bases and J lost 0 bases. As regards this clone: Its matching antigen is unknown.

This TCR came from a male donor in good health and CMV-seronegative. The gene calls are TRBV9 and TRBJ2-1; TRBD2 aligns across 8 bases. The sample taken for sequencing was PBMCs. The CDR3 reads CASSPDSGGLSYNEQFF. CDR3 DNA: TGTGCCAGCAGCCCGGACAGCGGGGGCCTCTCCTACAATGAGCAGTTCTTC.